One T cell receptor beta chain is described in this entry. Method: immunoSEQ multiplex PCR; TCRdb's copy keeps in-frame clones and lacks some. The table has under 75,000 clones, about 78% seen once. CDR3 length: 15 amino acids. Trimming cost V 5 bases and J 9 bases, with 18 bases left between them. Germline V gene sequence: CDR1 SGHRS, CDR2 YFSETQ. The data stem from a study of blood T cell repertoires in COVID-19. Study details: Collection of acute and convalescent COVID-19 samples took place in the United States, Italy and Spain. In each case, the material was cDNA or gDNA derived from T cells, B-cell-depleted T cells, or PBMCs.

The sequenced sample was peripheral blood. This TCR was sampled from an elderly woman with acute or convalescent COVID-19. The J gene is TRBJ1-6, the V gene TRBV5-1, with D perhaps TRBD1 (6 bases). In nucleotides, the CDR3 is TGCGCCAGCAGGCATATAGGGGGGGTGAGTTCACCCCTCCACTTT. This codes for CASRHIGGVSSPLHF.